This T cell receptor beta chain was identified during a study of T cell responses to AZD1222 COVID-19 vaccine. The CDR3 is 17 amino acids. Trimming at V came to 4 bases and at J to 2 bases, leaving 5 bases not matched to a gene. The germline CDR1 and CDR2 sequences are SGHTA and FQGNSA. Only in-frame clones appear in the TCRdb table, and some are missing; sequencing was by immunoSEQ multiplex PCR. The sample contains about 200,000 clones, 80% to 95% of which appear only once. The rearrangement joins TRBV7-2 to TRBJ2-7; 16 bases align to TRBD2. This TCR derives from an adult who received the AZD1222 COVID-19 vaccine. The sample here was peripheral blood, taken 28 days after the second AZD1222 dose. The CDR3 is CASSYTGLAGGAYEQYF. The CDR3 DNA follows: TGTGCCAGCAGCTACACGGGACTAGCGGGAGGGGCCTACGAGCAGTACTTC.